This TCR beta chain was sequenced during a study of T cell responses to AZD1222 COVID-19 vaccine listed by TCRdb under 2021. Regarding the research as a whole: AZD1222 recipients whose second dose came at about 4 weeks and those whose second dose came at about 12 weeks were combined into one group, since spike-specific TCR depth and breadth did not differ between the two schedules. A total of 230 or so trial participants underwent TCR sequencing, of whom about 210 received two doses of AZD1222 and about 25 received two doses of the MenACWY control vaccine. Trial participants were enrolled by age into 18-55, 56-69 and 70-plus year subgroups, with approximately 160, 26 and 62 TCR-sequenced participants respectively.

Remarks on this clone: The antigen it binds to is not known. No qualities accompany the bases; no much larger clone lies one base away.

The sample's time point label, in plain terms: baseline before first vaccination. Vaccinee samples were obtained from the UK trials COV001 and COV002, which included a single-blind randomized controlled phase 2/3 trial of AZD1222 (ChAdOx1 nCoV-19) in healthy adults. For TCRbeta chain sequencing, PBMC samples were collected from trial participants at day 0 and at day 28 after the second dose. CDR1 and CDR2, per the germline V gene, are SGHRS and YFSETQ. The CDR3 goes from the cysteine to the phenylalanine over 14 residues. Here the CDR3 DNA is all that survives: 42 bases in frame from base 1. V is trimmed back by 4 bases and J by 0 bases, and the junction contains 3 bases that no gene match accounts for. Broader findings and caveats from the paper: After two AZD1222 doses, both the breadth and the depth of spike-specific TCRs were significantly higher than at day 0 and than in MenACWY recipients. The 56-69-year group was small, and its depth increase did not reach significance, likely because of low power. The whole spike protein was spanned by vaccine-associated CD4 TCRs, and dominant responses were seen in regions 160-218 and 743-854. Because no samples from the day 14 peak response were available, repertoires could be characterized only after the peak T cell response. Most participants were white British and females outnumbered males, and the authors suggested that clonal diversity may have been underestimated. Reportedly, almost half of the unique spike-specific TCRs recognized epitopes lying outside the regions that are mutated in the B.1.351 and B.1.1.7 variants. Only a handful of AZD1222 recipients were SARS-CoV-2 seropositive at baseline, limiting conclusions about previously exposed vaccinees.

The CDR3 regions of human TCRbeta chains were analyzed by immunosequencing. The authors' pipeline ran thus. TCRs in the repertoires were matched against a reference library of SARS-CoV-2-specific TCRs that had been generated with the MIRA antigen-specificity platform. Breadth meant the fraction of unique TCRs that were SARS-CoV-2-associated, whereas depth meant the fraction of total T cells that were SARS-CoV-2-associated. Using the MIRA data, each spike-specific TCR was mapped to the spike region that the TCR reacts to and placed in a CD4 or CD8 class. Log10-transformed breadth and depth values were compared by one-way ANOVA with Sidak's multiple comparisons tests. TCRdb stores this immuneACCESS table with in-frame sequences only. Part of the clones is absent; in the studies checked, under half of the shortfall reflects unresolved V genes, and no reason is known for the rest. The DNA gave D and trimming, while V, J and clone size come from that table. A total of over 120,000 clones appear in this sample, just over 90% of them only once. The top ten hold about 9.1% of the sample.

The rearrangement combines TRBV5-1 with TRBJ2-7, and TRBD1 matches 8 of the central bases. Source: peripheral blood, taken on day 0 of AZD1222 vaccination. This TCR derives from an adult in good health. The DNA sequence follows: TGCGCCAGCAGCCGGGGACAGGCCTCCTACGAGCAGTACTTC. Translation gives CASSRGQASYEQYF.